Listed below are T cell receptor beta chains from one sample, sequenced in a study of a mutant IDH1 vaccine in newly diagnosed glioma. Only in-frame clones appear in the TCRdb table, and some are missing; sequencing was by immunoSEQ multiplex PCR. The sample lists 41,000 or so clones; approximately 90% were seen once. Their specific antigens are unknown. The starting material was PBMCs, obtained from a glioma patient whose treatment included an IDH1 peptide vaccine. The receptors were gathered from a middle-aged man with glioma. CDR3s include the opening cysteine and the closing phenylalanine or tryptophan. A D gene is named only where the DNA matches it firmly. Size tells how often a clone was seen (once, few, many) or the class of an expanded clone, and some rows leave it out.

J | D | size | V | CDR3 | DNA
TRBJ1-5 | - | - | TRBV6-1 | CASSDWNQPQHF | TGTGCCAGCAGTGACTGGAATCAGCCCCAGCATTTT
TRBJ1-1 | - | - | TRBV19 | CASSIGMTEAFF | TGTGCCAGTAGTATCGGAATGACTGAAGCTTTCTTT
TRBJ1-5 | - | - | TRBV7-9 | CASSLSGWDPQHF | TGTGCCAGCAGCCTATCGGGCTGGGACCCCCAGCATTTT
TRBJ2-2 | - | - | TRBV28 | CASTLFTGELFF | TGTGCCAGCACCCTATTCACCGGGGAGCTGTTTTTT
TRBJ2-7 | TRBD1 | - | TRBV4-2 | CASSQEPAQGQIVYEQYF | TGTGCCAGCAGCCAAGAACCAGCGCAGGGACAGATCGTCTACGAGCAGTACTTC
TRBJ2-1 | TRBD1 | - | TRBV27 | CASSLRTGVSYNEQFF | TGTGCCAGCAGTCTCAGGACAGGCGTTTCCTACAATGAGCAGTTCTTC
TRBJ1-3 | - | - | TRBV30 | CARTSTPGNTIYF | TGTGCCCGGACCTCGACTCCTGGAAACACCATATATTTT
TRBJ1-1 | - | - | TRBV4-2 | CASSQGAGMNTEAFF | TGTGCCAGCAGCCAAGGCGCCGGCATGAACACTGAAGCTTTCTTT
TRBJ1-1 | - | - | TRBV28 | CASALRTEAFF | TGTGCCAGCGCGCTTCGCACTGAAGCTTTCTTT
TRBJ2-3 | TRBD2 | once | TRBV4-3 | CASSQETSGRVSTDTQYF | TGCGCCAGCAGCCAAGAGACTAGCGGGAGGGTTAGCACAGATACGCAGTATTTT
TRBJ1-6 | - | - | TRBV7-9 | CASSLALTGPYNSPLHF | TGTGCCAGCAGCTTAGCGCTGACAGGCCCCTATAATTCACCCCTCCACTTT
TRBJ1-5 | - | - | TRBV29-1 | CSVARTENQPQHF | TGCAGCGTGGCCCGGACAGAGAATCAGCCCCAGCATTTT
TRBJ1-5 | TRBD1 | - | TRBV15 | CATSRGQLPNQPQHF | TGTGCCACCAGCAGGGGACAGCTCCCCAATCAGCCCCAGCATTTT
TRBJ2-5 | TRBD1 | few | TRBV6-1 | CASRGDREVETQYF | TGTGCCAGCAGGGGGGACAGGGAGGTTGAGACCCAGTACTTC
TRBJ2-3 | - | - | TRBV5-1 | CASSLDHRGADTQYF | TGCGCCAGCAGCTTGGATCACCGCGGCGCAGATACGCAGTATTTT
TRBJ2-5 | TRBD1 | - | TRBV2 | CASNPPRTGTETQYF | TGTGCCAGCAACCCCCCGAGGACAGGGACAGAGACCCAGTACTTC
TRBJ1-3 | - | - | TRBV11-2 | CASSWGNRFSGNTIYF | TGTGCCAGCAGCTGGGGAAACAGGTTCTCTGGAAACACCATATATTTT
TRBJ2-1 | - | - | TRBV14 | CASSQGDRIGYNEQFF | TGTGCCAGCAGCCAAGGTGACAGAATTGGGTACAATGAGCAGTTCTTC
TRBJ1-1 | - | - | TRBV7-9 | CASSPGQNTEAFF | TGTGCCAGCAGCCCGGGACAGAACACTGAAGCTTTCTTT
TRBJ1-6 | - | - | TRBV28 | CASSLLDNSPLHF | TGTGCCAGCAGTTTGCTTGATAATTCACCCCTCCACTTT
TRBJ1-2 | TRBD1 | - | TRBV5-1 | CASSLEGGTGDSNYGYTF | TGCGCCAGCAGCTTGGAAGGCGGGACAGGGGATTCTAACTATGGCTACACCTTC
TRBJ1-1 | - | - | TRBV2 | CASSVFGSNTEAFF | TGTGCCAGCAGTGTCTTTGGCTCGAACACTGAAGCTTTCTTT
TRBJ1-1 | - | - | TRBV5-1 | CASSLASEAEAFF | TGCGCCAGCAGCTTGGCATCCGAGGCTGAAGCTTTCTTT
TRBJ1-5 | - | - | TRBV2 | CASSGSFNQPQHF | TGTGCCAGCAGTGGGTCATTCAATCAGCCCCAGCATTTT
TRBJ2-1 | TRBD2 | - | TRBV11-2 | CASSLVGTSDNEQFF | TGTGCCAGCAGCTTAGTCGGGACTAGCGACAATGAGCAGTTCTTC
TRBJ1-1 | - | once | TRBV18 | CASSPSNGGNTEAFF | TGTGCCAGCTCACCAAGTAATGGCGGGAACACTGAAGCTTTCTTT